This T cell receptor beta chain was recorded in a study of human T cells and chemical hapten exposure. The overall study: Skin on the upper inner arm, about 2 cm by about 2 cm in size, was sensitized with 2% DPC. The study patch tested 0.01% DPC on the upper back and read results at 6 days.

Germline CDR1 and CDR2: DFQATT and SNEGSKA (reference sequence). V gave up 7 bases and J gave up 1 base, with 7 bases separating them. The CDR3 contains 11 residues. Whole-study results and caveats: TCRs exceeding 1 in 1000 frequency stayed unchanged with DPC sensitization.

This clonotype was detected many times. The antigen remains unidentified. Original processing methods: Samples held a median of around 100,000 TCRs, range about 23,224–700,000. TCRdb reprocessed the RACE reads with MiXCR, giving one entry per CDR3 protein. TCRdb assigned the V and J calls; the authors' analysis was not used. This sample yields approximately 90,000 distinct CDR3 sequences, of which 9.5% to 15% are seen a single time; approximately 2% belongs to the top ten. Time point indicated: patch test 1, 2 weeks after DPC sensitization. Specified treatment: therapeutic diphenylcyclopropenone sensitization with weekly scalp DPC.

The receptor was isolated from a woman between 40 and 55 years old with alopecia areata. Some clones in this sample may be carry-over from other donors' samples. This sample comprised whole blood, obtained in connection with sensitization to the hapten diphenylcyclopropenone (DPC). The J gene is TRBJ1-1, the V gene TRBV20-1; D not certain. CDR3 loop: CSGEANTEAFF. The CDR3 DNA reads TGCAGTGGGGAGGCGAACACTGAAGCTTTCTTT.